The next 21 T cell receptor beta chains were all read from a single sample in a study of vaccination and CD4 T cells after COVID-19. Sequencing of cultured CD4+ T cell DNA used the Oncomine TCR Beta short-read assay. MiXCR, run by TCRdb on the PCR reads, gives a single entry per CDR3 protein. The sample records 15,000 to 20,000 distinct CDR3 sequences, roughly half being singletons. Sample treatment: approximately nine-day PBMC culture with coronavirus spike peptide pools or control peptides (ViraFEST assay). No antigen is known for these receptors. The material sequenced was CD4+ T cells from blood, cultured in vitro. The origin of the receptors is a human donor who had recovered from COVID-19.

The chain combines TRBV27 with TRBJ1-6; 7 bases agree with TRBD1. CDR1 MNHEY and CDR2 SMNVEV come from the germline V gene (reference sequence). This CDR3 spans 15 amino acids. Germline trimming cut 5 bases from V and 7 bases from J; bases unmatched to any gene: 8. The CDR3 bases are TGTGCCAGCAGTCCACCGAAGGGGGCGAATTCACCCCTCCACTTT. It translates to CASSPPKGANSPLHF.

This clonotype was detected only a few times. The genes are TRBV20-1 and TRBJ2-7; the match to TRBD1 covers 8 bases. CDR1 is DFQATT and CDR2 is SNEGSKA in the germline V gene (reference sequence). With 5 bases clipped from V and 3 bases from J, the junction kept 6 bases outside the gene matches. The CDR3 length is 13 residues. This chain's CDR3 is CSASPGTGYEQYF. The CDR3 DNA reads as TGCAGTGCTTCTCCAGGGACAGGCTACGAGCAGTACTTC.

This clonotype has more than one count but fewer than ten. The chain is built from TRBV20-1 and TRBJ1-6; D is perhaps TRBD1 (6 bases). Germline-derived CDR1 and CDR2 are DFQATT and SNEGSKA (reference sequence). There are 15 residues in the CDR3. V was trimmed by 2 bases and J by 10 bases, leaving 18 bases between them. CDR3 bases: TGCAGTGCTAGACCCGGGACACAGCCAGGCTCACCCCTCCACTTT. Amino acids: CSARPGTQPGSPLHF.

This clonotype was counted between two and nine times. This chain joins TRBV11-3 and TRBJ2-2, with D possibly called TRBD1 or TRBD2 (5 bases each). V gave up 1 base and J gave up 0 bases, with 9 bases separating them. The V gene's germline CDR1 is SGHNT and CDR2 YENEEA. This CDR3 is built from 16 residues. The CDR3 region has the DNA TGTGCCAGCAGCTTAGCCGGGACCACGAACACCGGGGAGCTGTTTTTT. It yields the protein CASSLAGTTNTGELFF.

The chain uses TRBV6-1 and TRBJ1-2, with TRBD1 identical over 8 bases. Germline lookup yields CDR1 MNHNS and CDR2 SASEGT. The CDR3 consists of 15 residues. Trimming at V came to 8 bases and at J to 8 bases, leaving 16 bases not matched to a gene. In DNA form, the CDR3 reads TGTGCCAGCCGTACGCGGACAGGGCAGGGGCAAGGCTACACCTTC. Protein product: CASRTRTGQGQGYTF.

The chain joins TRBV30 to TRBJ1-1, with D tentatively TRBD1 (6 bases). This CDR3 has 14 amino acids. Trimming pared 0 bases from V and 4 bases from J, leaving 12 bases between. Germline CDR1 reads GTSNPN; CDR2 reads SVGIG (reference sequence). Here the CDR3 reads CAWSVPGAGTEAFF. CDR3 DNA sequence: TGTGCCTGGAGTGTACCGGGGGCGGGCACTGAAGCTTTCTTT. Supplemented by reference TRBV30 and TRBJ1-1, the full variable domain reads SQTIHQWPATLVQPVGSPLSLECTVEGTSNPNLYWYRQAAGRGLQLLFYSVGIGQISSEVPQNLSASRPQDRQFILSSKKLLLSDSGFYLCAWSVPGAGTEAFFGQGTRLTVV.

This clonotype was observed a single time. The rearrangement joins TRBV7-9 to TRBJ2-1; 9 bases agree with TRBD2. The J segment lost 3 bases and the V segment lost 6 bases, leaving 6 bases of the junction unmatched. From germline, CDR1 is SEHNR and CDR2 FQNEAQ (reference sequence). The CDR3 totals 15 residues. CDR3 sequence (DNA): TGTGCCAGCAGGGGTGTGCGGGAGGGCTACAATGAGCAGTTCTTC. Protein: CASRGVREGYNEQFF.

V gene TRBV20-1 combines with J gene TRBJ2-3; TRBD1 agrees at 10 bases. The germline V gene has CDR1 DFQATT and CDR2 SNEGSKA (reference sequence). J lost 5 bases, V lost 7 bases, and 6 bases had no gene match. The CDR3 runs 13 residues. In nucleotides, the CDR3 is TGCAGTGTTCTGGACAGGGGGAAAGATACGCAGTATTTT. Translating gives CSVLDRGKDTQYF.

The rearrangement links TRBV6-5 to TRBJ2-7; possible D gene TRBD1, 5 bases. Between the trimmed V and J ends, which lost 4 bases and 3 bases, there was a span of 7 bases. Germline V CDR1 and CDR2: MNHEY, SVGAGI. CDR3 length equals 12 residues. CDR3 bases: TGTGCCAGCAGTTCCGACAGCTACGAGCAGTACTTC. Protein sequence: CASSSDSYEQYF.

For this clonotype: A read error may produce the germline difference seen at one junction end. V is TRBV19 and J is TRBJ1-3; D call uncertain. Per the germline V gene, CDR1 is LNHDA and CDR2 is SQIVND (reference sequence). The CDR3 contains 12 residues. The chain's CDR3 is CASRPSGNIIYF. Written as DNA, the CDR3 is TGTGCCAGTAGACCCAGTGGAAACATCATATATTTT. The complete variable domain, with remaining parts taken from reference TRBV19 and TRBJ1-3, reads DGGITQSPKYLFRKEGQNVTLSCEQNLNHDAMYWYRQDPGQGLRLIYYSQIVNDFQKGDIAEGYSVSREKKESFPLTVTSAQKNPTAFYLCASRPSGNIIYFGEGSWLTVV.

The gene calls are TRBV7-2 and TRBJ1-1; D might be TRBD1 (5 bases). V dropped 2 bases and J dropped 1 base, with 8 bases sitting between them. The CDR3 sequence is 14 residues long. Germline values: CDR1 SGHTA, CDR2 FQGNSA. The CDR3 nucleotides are TGTGCCAGCAGCTTAACAGGAGCGAACACTGAAGCTTTCTTT. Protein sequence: CASSLTGANTEAFF.

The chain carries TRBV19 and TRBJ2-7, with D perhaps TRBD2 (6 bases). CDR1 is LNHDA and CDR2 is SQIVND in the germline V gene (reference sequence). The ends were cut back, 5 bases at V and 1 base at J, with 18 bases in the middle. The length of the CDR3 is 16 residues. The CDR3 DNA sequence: TGTGCCAGTAGTGCCCGGGACTCAAGGGGATCCTACGAGCAGTACTTC. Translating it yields CASSARDSRGSYEQYF. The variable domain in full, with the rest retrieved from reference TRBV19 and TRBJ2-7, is DGGITQSPKYLFRKEGQNVTLSCEQNLNHDAMYWYRQDPGQGLRLIYYSQIVNDFQKGDIAEGYSVSREKKESFPLTVTSAQKNPTAFYLCASSARDSRGSYEQYFGPGTRLTVT.

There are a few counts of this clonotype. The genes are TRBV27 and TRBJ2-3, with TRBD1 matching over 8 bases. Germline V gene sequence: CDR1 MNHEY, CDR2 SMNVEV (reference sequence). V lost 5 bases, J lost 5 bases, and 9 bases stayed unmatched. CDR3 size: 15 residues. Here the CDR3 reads CASSRDRRVEDTQYF. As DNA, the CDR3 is TGTGCCAGCAGTCGGGACAGGAGGGTCGAAGATACGCAGTATTTT.

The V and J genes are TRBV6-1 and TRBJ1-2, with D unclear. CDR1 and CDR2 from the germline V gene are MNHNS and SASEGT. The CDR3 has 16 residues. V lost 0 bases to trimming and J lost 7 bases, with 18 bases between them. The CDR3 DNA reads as TGTGCCAGCAGTGAAGCGCTTCGCACGACGTGGCTTGGCTACACCTTC. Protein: CASSEALRTTWLGYTF.

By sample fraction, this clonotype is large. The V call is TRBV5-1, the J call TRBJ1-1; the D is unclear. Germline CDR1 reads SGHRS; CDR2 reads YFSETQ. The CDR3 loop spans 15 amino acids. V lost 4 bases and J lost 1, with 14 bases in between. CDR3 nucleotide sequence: TGCGCCAGCAGCGTAAGCTCAAGGGCGAACACTGAAGCTTTCTTT. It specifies CASSVSSRANTEAFF.

The CDR3 reads CASSFGAREQYF. The DNA for the CDR3 is TGTGCCAGCAGTTTTGGAGCCCGGGAGCAGTACTTC. The chain uses TRBV6-2 or TRBV6-3 and TRBJ2-7; D not certain. There are 12 residues in the CDR3. Per germline, CDR1 MNHEY and CDR2 SVGEGT. Trimming left V 4 bases short and J 7 bases short, with 11 bases between.

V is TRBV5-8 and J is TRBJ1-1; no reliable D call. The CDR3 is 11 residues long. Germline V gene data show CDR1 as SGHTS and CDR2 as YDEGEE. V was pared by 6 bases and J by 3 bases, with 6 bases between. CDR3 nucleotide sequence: TGTGCCAGCACGCCTTACACTGAAGCTTTCTTT. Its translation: CASTPYTEAFF.

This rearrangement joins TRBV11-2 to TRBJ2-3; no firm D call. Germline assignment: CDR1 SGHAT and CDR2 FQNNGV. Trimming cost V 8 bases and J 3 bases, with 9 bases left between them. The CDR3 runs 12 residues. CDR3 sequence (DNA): TGTGCCAGCTGCCCAGGTACAGATACGCAGTATTTT. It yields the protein CASCPGTDTQYF.

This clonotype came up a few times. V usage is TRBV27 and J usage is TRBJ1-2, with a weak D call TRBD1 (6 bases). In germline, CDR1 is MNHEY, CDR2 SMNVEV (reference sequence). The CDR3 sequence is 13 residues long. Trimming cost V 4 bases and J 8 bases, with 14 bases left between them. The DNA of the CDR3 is TGTGCCAGCAGTTATCTGGGGGCGGGGGGCTACACCTTC. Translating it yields CASSYLGAGGYTF.

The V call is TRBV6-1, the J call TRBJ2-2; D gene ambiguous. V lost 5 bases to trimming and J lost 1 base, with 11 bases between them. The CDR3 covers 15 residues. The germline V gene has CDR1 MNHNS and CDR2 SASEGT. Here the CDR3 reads CASSRNHLNTGELFF. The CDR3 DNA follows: TGTGCCAGCAGTCGCAACCATCTGAACACCGGGGAGCTGTTTTTT.

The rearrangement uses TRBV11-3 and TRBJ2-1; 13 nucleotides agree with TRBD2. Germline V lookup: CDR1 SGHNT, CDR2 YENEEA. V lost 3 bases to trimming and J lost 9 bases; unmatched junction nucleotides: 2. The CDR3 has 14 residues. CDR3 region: CASSFGLAGVEQFF. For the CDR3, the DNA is TGTGCCAGCAGCTTCGGACTAGCGGGAGTTGAGCAGTTCTTC.